A single sample is the source of the 31 T cell receptor beta chains below, sequenced in a study of blood T cell repertoires in COVID-19. Sequencing was performed with immunoSEQ multiplex PCR; in TCRdb, only in-frame clones are kept and a portion is missing. Seen here are roughly 250,000 clones, about 80% observed once, and the top ten hold roughly 14%. Sequencing was done on a sample of peripheral blood. These receptors all stem from a person between 70 and 80 years old with COVID-19, enrolled during active disease.

The chain recombines TRBV5-6 with TRBJ2-5; 7 positions match TRBD1. The CDR3 is 16 residues long. The junction had 10 bases not matched to a gene; V was cut back by 4 bases and J by 1 base. Germline CDR1 is SGHDT and CDR2 is YYEEEE. The CDR3 bases are TGTGCCAGCAGCCCGACACCCGGGACAGTCCAAGAGACCCAGTACTTC. It codes for CASSPTPGTVQETQYF.

V usage is TRBV7-3 and J usage is TRBJ2-7, with D perhaps TRBD1 (5 bases). The CDR3 is made up of 14 amino acids. V dropped 3 bases and J dropped 3 bases, with 12 bases sitting between them. The germline V gene has CDR1 SGHTA and CDR2 FQGTGA. Here the CDR3 reads CASSFQGGNYEQYF. The CDR3 nucleotides are TGTGCCAGCAGCTTTCAGGGCGGAAACTACGAGCAGTACTTC.

V and J are TRBV30 and TRBJ1-2; 9 bases line up with TRBD1. The CDR3 runs to 14 residues. Germline V gene lookup returns CDR1 GTSNPN and CDR2 SVGIG (reference sequence). The ends lost 4 bases at V and 1 base at J; junction bases unmatched: 4. The chain's CDR3 is CAWIGQGNNYGYTF. The CDR3 nucleotides read TGTGCCTGGATAGGACAGGGGAATAACTATGGCTACACCTTC.

The chain combines TRBV9 with TRBJ1-4, with TRBD1 matching over 7 bases. Losses at the gene ends were 4 bases for V and 7 bases for J; bases not matched to a gene: 10. There are 15 residues in the CDR3. Germline assignment: CDR1 SGDLS and CDR2 YYNGEE. CDR3 sequence reads: CASSPQVGGGEKLFF. DNA for the CDR3: TGTGCCAGCAGCCCCCAGGTAGGGGGCGGTGAAAAACTGTTTTTT.

This clone was observed a handful of times. V gene TRBV18 combines with J gene TRBJ2-7; weak D call: TRBD1 (6 bases). V was clipped by 6 bases and J by 5 bases, with 14 bases between them. Germline V lookup: CDR1 KGHSH, CDR2 LQKENI. The CDR3 sequence is 13 residues long. The CDR3 protein is CASSPRGIDEQYF. In DNA form, the CDR3 reads TGTGCCAGCTCCCCGAGGGGGATCGACGAGCAGTACTTC. The full variable domain, completed using reference TRBV18 and TRBJ2-7, is NAGVMQNPRHLVRRRGQEARLRCSPMKGHSHVYWYRQLPEEGLKFMVYLQKENIIDESGMPKERFSAEFPKEGPSILRIQQVVRGDSAAYFCASSPRGIDEQYFGPGTRLTVT.

The chain joins TRBV19 to TRBJ1-5; D is unresolved. The CDR3 is 16 amino acids. CDR1 is LNHDA, CDR2 SQIVND, per germline (reference sequence). V gave up 3 bases and J gave up 1 base, with 13 bases separating them. The CDR3 region has the DNA TGTGCCAGTAGTATTTGGAAGGGAGGGAGCAATCAGCCCCAGCATTTT. Translating it yields CASSIWKGGSNQPQHF.

This chain uses TRBV5-1 with TRBJ2-3; D uncertain. The CDR3 has 12 amino acids. Germline loops: CDR1 SGHRS, CDR2 YFSETQ. Trimming took 0 bases from V and 4 from J, leaving 3 bases between them. The CDR3 nucleotides read TGCGCCAGCAGCTTGGAGCCAGATACGCAGTATTTT. It specifies CASSLEPDTQYF.

The chain joins TRBV6-5 to TRBJ2-5, with 11 bases matching TRBD2. The CDR3 runs to 15 residues. CDR1 is MNHEY and CDR2 is SVGAGI in the germline V gene. With V trimmed by 6 bases and J by 1 base, 4 bases remained unmatched. DNA for the CDR3: TGTGCCAGCAGCCCGACTAGCGGGGTCCAAGAGACCCAGTACTTC. This encodes CASSPTSGVQETQYF.

The rearrangement links TRBV10-3 to TRBJ1-1; a possible D gene is TRBD1 (5 bases). Germline assignment: CDR1 ENHRY and CDR2 SYGVKD. The CDR3 contains 14 residues. Trimming removed 8 bases from V and 3 bases from J, with 16 bases in between. CDR3 DNA: TGTGCCATCCGCCCACCCGGCAGGGACACTGAAGCTTTCTTT. Its translation is CAIRPPGRDTEAFF.

The chain employs TRBV25-1 and TRBJ2-5; 8 nucleotides line up with TRBD2. This CDR3 spans 13 amino acids. Germline V gene data show CDR1 as MGHDK and CDR2 as SYGVNS. Trimming removed 4 bases from V and 5 bases from J; junction bases left unmatched: 3. The DNA for the CDR3 is TGTGCCAGCAGTGTCCCGGGAGGGGAGACCCAGTACTTC. It codes for CASSVPGGETQYF.

The V call is TRBV11-2, the J call TRBJ1-4; TRBD1 might be the D (6 bases). Germline V gene sequence: CDR1 SGHAT, CDR2 FQNNGV. Deletions cut 1 base from V and 0 bases from J, with 12 bases between. CDR3 size: 17 residues. The CDR3 here is CASSLVTGSATNEKLFF. CDR3 nucleotides: TGTGCCAGCAGCTTAGTTACAGGGAGTGCAACTAATGAAAAACTGTTTTTT.

In its sample, this clone was seen a few times. The genes are TRBV27 and TRBJ1-6, with D tentatively TRBD1 (6 bases). Trimming took 6 bases from V and 4 from J, leaving 13 bases between them. The CDR3 sequence is 15 residues long. The V gene's germline CDR1 is MNHEY and CDR2 SMNVEV (reference sequence). The CDR3 DNA reads as TGTGCCAGCAGAAGCGACAGGAGTTATAATTCACCCCTCCACTTT. Its translation is CASRSDRSYNSPLHF.

The chain carries TRBV7-9 and TRBJ1-5, with a tentative D call TRBD1 (6 bases). Looked up from germline, CDR1 is SEHNR and CDR2 is FQNEAQ (reference sequence). Trimming pared 0 bases from V and 3 bases from J, leaving 15 bases between. There are 17 residues in the CDR3. The CDR3 protein is CASSLARQGQVNQPQHF. DNA of the CDR3: TGTGCCAGCAGCTTAGCTCGGCAGGGGCAAGTCAATCAGCCCCAGCATTTT.

The chain combines TRBV5-1 with TRBJ1-4; no firm D call. Germline V gene lookup returns CDR1 SGHRS and CDR2 YFSETQ. The germline V and J ends were trimmed by 1 base and 3 bases, with 7 bases remaining between them. The CDR3 covers 14 residues. CDR3 amino acids: CASSLNRANEKLFF. CDR3 coding DNA: TGCGCCAGCAGCTTGAACCGGGCTAATGAAAAACTGTTTTTT.

The V call is TRBV5-6, the J call TRBJ2-1; 10 bases are shared with TRBD1. V lost 2 bases, J lost 6 bases, and 5 bases stayed unmatched. This CDR3 contains 15 residues. Germline lookup yields CDR1 SGHDT and CDR2 YYEEEE. This CDR3 is CASSLWDRGANEQFF. The CDR3 DNA follows: TGTGCCAGCAGCTTATGGGACAGGGGTGCCAATGAGCAGTTCTTC.

V and J are TRBV9 and TRBJ2-3; 9 bases line up with TRBD2. Germline-derived CDR1 and CDR2 are SGDLS and YYNGEE. This CDR3 is 18 amino acids long. V lost 3 bases, J lost 0 bases, and 11 bases stayed unmatched. The CDR3 DNA follows: TGTGCCAGCAGCGAAGTTGCGGGGGGGACAACTAGCACAGATACGCAGTATTTT. Encoded protein: CASSEVAGGTTSTDTQYF.

The chain joins TRBV9 to TRBJ2-1, with 10 bases fitting TRBD2. This CDR3 has 16 residues. Germline trimming cut 2 bases from V and 4 bases from J; bases unmatched to any gene: 6. The germline V gene has CDR1 SGDLS and CDR2 YYNGEE. As DNA, the CDR3 is TGTGCCAGCAGCGTCCAGGGACTAGCGACATACAATGAGCAGTTCTTC. This sequence encodes CASSVQGLATYNEQFF.

This chain links TRBV19 with TRBJ2-1; D might be TRBD2 (7 bases). Germline CDR1 reads LNHDA; CDR2 reads SQIVND (reference sequence). Between the trimmed V and J ends, which lost 7 bases and 9 bases, there was a span of 13 bases. CDR3 length: 12 residues. The CDR3 loop reads CASNKGGPEQFF. Here the CDR3 DNA reads TGTGCCAGTAATAAGGGGGGGCCTGAGCAGTTCTTC. Full variable domain (missing parts from reference TRBV19 and TRBJ2-1): DGGITQSPKYLFRKEGQNVTLSCEQNLNHDAMYWYRQDPGQGLRLIYYSQIVNDFQKGDIAEGYSVSREKKESFPLTVTSAQKNPTAFYLCASNKGGPEQFFGPGTRLTVL.

CDR3 sequence (DNA): TGTGCCAGCAGTTTAGATCGGGGCACTGAAGCTTTCTTT. It yields the protein CASSLDRGTEAFF. This rearrangement joins TRBV12-3 or TRBV12-4 to TRBJ1-1, with D unclear. V was cut by 1 base and J by 4 bases, with 7 bases left in between. This CDR3 region has 13 residues.

The chain uses TRBV27 and TRBJ2-6; D may be TRBD1 (6 bases). The CDR3 extends over 20 amino acids. Per the germline V gene, CDR1 is MNHEY and CDR2 is SMNVEV (reference sequence). The V gene lost 6 bases and the J gene lost 0 bases, with 24 bases spanning the gap. CDR3 sequence: CASRREPRQVVLSGANVLTF. DNA of the CDR3: TGTGCCAGCAGACGAGAACCGCGACAGGTGGTCCTCTCTGGGGCCAACGTCCTGACTTTC.

In this sample, this clone turned up a few times. V is TRBV21-1 and J is TRBJ1-4. TRBV21-1 corresponds to a pseudogene. This CDR3 spans 12 amino acids. The CDR3: CASSKGGEKLFF. The CDR3 bases are TGTGCCAGCAGCAAAGGAGGTGAAAAACTGTTTTTT.

The gene calls are TRBV6-6 and TRBJ1-5; the D gene is possibly TRBD1 (6 bases). The CDR3 extends over 14 amino acids. The germline gives CDR1 MNHNY, CDR2 SVGAGI (reference sequence). Trimming took 2 bases from V and 5 from J, leaving 10 bases between them. The CDR3, as DNA: TGTGCCAGCAGTTACGGGGGCTCGTATCAGCCCCAGCATTTT. This translates into CASSYGGSYQPQHF.

V is TRBV19 and J is TRBJ2-2, with D unresolved. V was shortened by 5 bases and J by 0 bases, with 10 bases between the two germline ends. The CDR3 length is 15 residues. Germline lookup yields CDR1 LNHDA and CDR2 SQIVND (reference sequence). The CDR3 loop is CASSSYPSNTGELFF. CDR3 nucleotides: TGTGCCAGTAGTTCCTACCCATCGAACACCGGGGAGCTGTTTTTT. Full variable domain (missing parts from reference TRBV19 and TRBJ2-2): DGGITQSPKYLFRKEGQNVTLSCEQNLNHDAMYWYRQDPGQGLRLIYYSQIVNDFQKGDIAEGYSVSREKKESFPLTVTSAQKNPTAFYLCASSSYPSNTGELFFGEGSRLTVL.

The rearrangement links TRBV11-2 to TRBJ2-7; 9 bases agree with TRBD2. The CDR3 length is 17 residues. With V trimmed by 5 bases and J by 2 bases, 13 bases remained unmatched. Germline loops: CDR1 SGHAT, CDR2 FQNNGV. Written as DNA, the CDR3 is TGTGCCAGCAGCCCACACTCAGGACTAGCGTCTCCCTACGAGCAGTACTTC. As protein: CASSPHSGLASPYEQYF.

This clone showed up just a few times. The chain combines TRBV20-1 with TRBJ2-5; tentatively, D is TRBD2 (6 bases). The CDR3 sequence is 11 residues long. Germline CDR1 is DFQATT and CDR2 is SNEGSKA (reference sequence). The V end was cut by 6 bases, the J end by 4 bases, with 9 bases between. In DNA, the CDR3 is TGCAGTGCAGGCGGGGCAGAGACCCAGTACTTC. Translating gives CSAGGAETQYF.

This clone was recorded once. V gene TRBV3-1 (or the pseudogene TRBV3-2) combines with J gene TRBJ2-7, with 8 bases lining up with TRBD2. The CDR3 sequence is 15 residues long. Germline V lookup: CDR1 LGHDT, CDR2 YNNKEL (reference sequence). Trimming removed 4 bases from V and 5 bases from J; junction bases left unmatched: 10. The CDR3: CASSPGTSGSDEQYF. In DNA form, the CDR3 reads TGTGCCAGCAGCCCGGGGACGAGCGGGAGTGACGAGCAGTACTTC.

A word on this clone: The junction departs from germline at one end; a sequencing error may be responsible. This rearrangement joins TRBV28 to TRBJ2-3; 14 bases are shared with TRBD2. Germline assignment: CDR1 MDHEN and CDR2 SYDVKM. The CDR3 runs to 14 residues. Here the CDR3 DNA reads TGTGCCAGCAGTCTTGGACTAGCGGGGGGCCAGATCAATTTT. Protein product: CASSLGLAGGQINF.

This clone has more than one count but fewer than ten. CDR3 amino acids: CASSLLQGYEQYF. DNA for the CDR3: TGCGCCAGCAGCTTGTTACAGGGATACGAGCAGTACTTC. J is TRBJ2-7 and V is TRBV5-1; tentative D call: TRBD1 (6 bases). The germline V gene encodes CDR1 SGHRS and CDR2 YFSETQ. CDR3 length equals 13 residues. With 1 base removed from V and 4 bases from J, the gap between germline ends came to 9 bases.

This rearrangement joins TRBV6-5 to TRBJ1-3; D call uncertain. CDR1 MNHEY and CDR2 SVGAGI come from the germline V gene. V was trimmed by 6 bases and J by 0 bases, leaving 12 bases between them. This CDR3 comprises 15 residues. The CDR3 here is CASSTGEPSGNTIYF. In nucleotides, the CDR3 is TGTGCCAGCAGCACCGGAGAACCCTCTGGAAACACCATATATTTT.

The rearrangement links TRBV5-1 to TRBJ1-2, with TRBD1 matching over 7 bases. The V and J ends lost 0 bases and 6 bases, in that order; junction bases with no gene match: 2. The germline gives CDR1 SGHRS, CDR2 YFSETQ. The CDR3 is 13 amino acids. CDR3 amino acids: CASSLEGGHGYTF. CDR3 coding DNA: TGCGCCAGCAGCTTGGAAGGGGGCCATGGCTACACCTTC.

Points on this clone: A junction boundary mismatches the germline segment, possibly from a read error. The V call is TRBV15, the J call TRBJ2-5, with a tentative D call TRBD2 (6 bases). The CDR3 has 13 amino acids. The germline V gene has CDR1 LNHNV and CDR2 YYDKDF (reference sequence). The CDR3 reads CATSRDSQGTQYF. The CDR3 DNA reads TGTGCCACCTCCCGGGACTCTCAAGGGACCCAGTACTTC.